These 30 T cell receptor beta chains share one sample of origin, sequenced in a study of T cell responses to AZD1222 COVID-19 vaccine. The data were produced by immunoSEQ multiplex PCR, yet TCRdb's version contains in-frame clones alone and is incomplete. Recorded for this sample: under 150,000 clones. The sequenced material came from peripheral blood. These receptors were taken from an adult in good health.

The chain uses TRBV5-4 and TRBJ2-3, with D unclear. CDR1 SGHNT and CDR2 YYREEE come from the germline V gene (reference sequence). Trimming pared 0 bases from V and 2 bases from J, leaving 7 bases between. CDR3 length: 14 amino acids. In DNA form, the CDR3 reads TGTGCCAGCAGCTTGGCGCCAACCACAGATACGCAGTATTTT. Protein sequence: CASSLAPTTDTQYF.

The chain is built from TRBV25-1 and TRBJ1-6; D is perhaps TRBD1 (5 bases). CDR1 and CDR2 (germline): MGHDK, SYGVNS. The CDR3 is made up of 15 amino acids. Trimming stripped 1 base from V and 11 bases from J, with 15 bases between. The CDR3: CASSESGGGLTPLHF. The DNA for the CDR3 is TGTGCCAGCAGTGAATCTGGCGGGGGACTGACACCCCTCCACTTT.

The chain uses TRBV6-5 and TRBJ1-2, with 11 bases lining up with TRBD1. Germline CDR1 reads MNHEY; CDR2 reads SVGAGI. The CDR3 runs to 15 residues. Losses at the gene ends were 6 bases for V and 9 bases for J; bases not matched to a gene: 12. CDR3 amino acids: CASRIPGQGDGSYTF. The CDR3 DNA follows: TGTGCCAGCAGGATCCCGGGACAGGGGGACGGTAGCTACACCTTC.

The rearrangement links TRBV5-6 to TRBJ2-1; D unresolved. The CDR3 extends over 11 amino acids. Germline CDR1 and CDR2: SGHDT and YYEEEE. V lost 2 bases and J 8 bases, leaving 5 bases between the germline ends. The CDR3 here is CASSLRDEQFF. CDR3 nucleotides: TGTGCCAGCAGCTTAAGAGATGAGCAGTTCTTC.

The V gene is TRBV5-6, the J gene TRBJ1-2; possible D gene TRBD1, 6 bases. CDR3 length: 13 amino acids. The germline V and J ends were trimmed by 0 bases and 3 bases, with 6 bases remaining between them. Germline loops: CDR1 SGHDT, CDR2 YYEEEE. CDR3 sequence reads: CASSLDRDYGYTF. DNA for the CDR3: TGTGCCAGCAGCTTGGACAGGGACTATGGCTACACCTTC. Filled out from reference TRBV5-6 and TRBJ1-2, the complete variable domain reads DAGVTQSPTHLIKTRGQQVTLRCSPKSGHDTVSWYQQALGQGPQFIFQYYEEEERQRGNFPDRFSGHQFPNYSSELNVNALLLGDSALYLCASSLDRDYGYTFGSGTRLTVV.

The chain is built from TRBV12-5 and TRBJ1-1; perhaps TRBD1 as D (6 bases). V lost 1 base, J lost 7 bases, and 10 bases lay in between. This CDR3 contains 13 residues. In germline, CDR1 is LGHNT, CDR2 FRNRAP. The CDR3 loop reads CASGLAPTGEAFF. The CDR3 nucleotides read TGTGCTAGTGGTTTGGCCCCGACAGGTGAAGCTTTCTTT. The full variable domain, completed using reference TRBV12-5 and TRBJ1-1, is DARVTQTPRHKVTEMGQEVTMRCQPILGHNTVFWYRQTMMQGLELLAYFRNRAPLDDSGMPKDRFSAEMPDATLATLKIQPSEPRDSAVYFCASGLAPTGEAFFGQGTRLTVV.

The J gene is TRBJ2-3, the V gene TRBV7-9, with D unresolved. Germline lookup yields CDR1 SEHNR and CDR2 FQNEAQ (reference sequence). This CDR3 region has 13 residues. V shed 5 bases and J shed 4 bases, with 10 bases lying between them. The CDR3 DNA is TGTGCCAGCAGCCCCATGGGGTCAGATACGCAGTATTTT. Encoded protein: CASSPMGSDTQYF. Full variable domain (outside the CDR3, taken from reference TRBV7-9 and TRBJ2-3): DTGVSQNPRHKITKRGQNVTFRCDPISEHNRLYWYRQTLGQGPEFLTYFQNEAQLEKSRLLSDRFSAERPKGSFSTLEIQRTEQGDSAMYLCASSPMGSDTQYFGPGTRLTVL.

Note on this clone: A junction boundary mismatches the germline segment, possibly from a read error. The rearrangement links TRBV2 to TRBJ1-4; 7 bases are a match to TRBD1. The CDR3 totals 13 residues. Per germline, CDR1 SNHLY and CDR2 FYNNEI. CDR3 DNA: TGTGCCGGCAGGGGGAGGGAGGGTGAAAAACTGTTTTTT. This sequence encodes CAGRGREGEKLFF.

As DNA, the CDR3 is TGTGCCAGCAGTTCTGACGGGGGGTGCTACGAGCAGTACTTC. It specifies CASSSDGGCYEQYF. The chain uses TRBV27 and TRBJ2-7; 7 bases are a match to TRBD2. The V gene end was trimmed by 4 bases and the J gene end by 3 bases; junction bases not matched to a gene: 6. The CDR3 consists of 14 residues. Germline V gene lookup returns CDR1 MNHEY and CDR2 SMNVEV (reference sequence).

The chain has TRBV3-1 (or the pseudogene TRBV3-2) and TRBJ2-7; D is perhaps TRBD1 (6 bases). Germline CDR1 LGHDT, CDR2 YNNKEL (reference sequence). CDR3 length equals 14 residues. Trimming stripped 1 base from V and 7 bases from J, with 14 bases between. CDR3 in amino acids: CASSQGRGWDEQYF. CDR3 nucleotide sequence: TGTGCCAGCAGCCAAGGCAGGGGTTGGGATGAGCAGTACTTC.

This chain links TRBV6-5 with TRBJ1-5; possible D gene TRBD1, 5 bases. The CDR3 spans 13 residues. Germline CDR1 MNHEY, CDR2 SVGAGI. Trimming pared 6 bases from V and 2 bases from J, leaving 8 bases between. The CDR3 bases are TGTGCCAGCAGCCAACAGGGCAATCAGCCCCAGCATTTT. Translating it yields CASSQQGNQPQHF.

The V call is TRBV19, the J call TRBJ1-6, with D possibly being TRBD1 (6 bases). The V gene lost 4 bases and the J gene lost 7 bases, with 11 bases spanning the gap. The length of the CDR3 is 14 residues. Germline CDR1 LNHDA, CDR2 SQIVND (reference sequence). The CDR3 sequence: CASSRTVENSPLHF. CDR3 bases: TGTGCCAGTAGTAGGACAGTTGAAAATTCACCCCTCCACTTT.

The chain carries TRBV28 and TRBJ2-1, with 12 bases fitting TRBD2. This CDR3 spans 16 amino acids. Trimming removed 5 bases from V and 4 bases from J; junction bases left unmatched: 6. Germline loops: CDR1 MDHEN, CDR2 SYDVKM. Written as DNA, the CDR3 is TGTGCCAGCAGTCCTGGACTAGCGGGGAGATACAATGAGCAGTTCTTC. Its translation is CASSPGLAGRYNEQFF.

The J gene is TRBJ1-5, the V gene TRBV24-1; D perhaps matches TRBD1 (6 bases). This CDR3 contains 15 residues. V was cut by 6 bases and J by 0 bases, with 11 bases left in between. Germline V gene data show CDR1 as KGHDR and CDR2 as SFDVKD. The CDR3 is CATSPQGLSNQPQHF. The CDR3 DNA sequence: TGTGCCACCAGTCCTCAGGGGCTTAGCAATCAGCCCCAGCATTTT.

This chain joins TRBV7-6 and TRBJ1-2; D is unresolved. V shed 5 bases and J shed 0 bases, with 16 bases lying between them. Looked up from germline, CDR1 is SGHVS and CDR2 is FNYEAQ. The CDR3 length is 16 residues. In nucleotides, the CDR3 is TGTGCCAGCAGCCCGGCCCCCCGGCAACCTAACTATGGCTACACCTTC. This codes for CASSPAPRQPNYGYTF.

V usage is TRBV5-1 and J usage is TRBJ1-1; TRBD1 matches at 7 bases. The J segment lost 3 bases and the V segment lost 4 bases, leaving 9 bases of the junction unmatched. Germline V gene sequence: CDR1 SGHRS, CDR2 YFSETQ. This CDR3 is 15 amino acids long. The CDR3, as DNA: TGCGCCAGCAGCCAGGGGGTGTGGCGGGACACTGAAGCTTTCTTT. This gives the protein CASSQGVWRDTEAFF.

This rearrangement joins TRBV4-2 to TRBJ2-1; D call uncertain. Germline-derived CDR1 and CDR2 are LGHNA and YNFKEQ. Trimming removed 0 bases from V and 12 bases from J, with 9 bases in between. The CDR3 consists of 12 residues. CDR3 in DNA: TGTGCCAGCAGCCAAGAGGGCCTGGGGCAGTTCTTC. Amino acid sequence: CASSQEGLGQFF.

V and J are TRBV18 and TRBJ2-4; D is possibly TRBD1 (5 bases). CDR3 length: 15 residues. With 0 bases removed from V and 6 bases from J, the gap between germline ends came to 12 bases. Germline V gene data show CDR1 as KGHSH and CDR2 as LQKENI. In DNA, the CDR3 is TGTGCCAGCTCACCACCGGGGCAGATAAGAAACATTCAGTACTTC. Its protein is CASSPPGQIRNIQYF.

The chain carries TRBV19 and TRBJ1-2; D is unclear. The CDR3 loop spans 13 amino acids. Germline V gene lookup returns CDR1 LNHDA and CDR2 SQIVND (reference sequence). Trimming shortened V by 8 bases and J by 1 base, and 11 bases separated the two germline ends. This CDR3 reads CASQPGHNYGYTF. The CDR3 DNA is TGTGCCAGTCAACCGGGTCATAACTATGGCTACACCTTC. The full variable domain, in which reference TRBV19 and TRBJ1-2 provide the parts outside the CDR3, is DGGITQSPKYLFRKEGQNVTLSCEQNLNHDAMYWYRQDPGQGLRLIYYSQIVNDFQKGDIAEGYSVSREKKESFPLTVTSAQKNPTAFYLCASQPGHNYGYTFGSGTRLTVV.

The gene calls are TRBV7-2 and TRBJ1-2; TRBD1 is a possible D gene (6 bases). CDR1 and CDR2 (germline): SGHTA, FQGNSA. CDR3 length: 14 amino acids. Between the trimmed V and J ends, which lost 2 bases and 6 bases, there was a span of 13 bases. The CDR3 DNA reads TGTGCCAGCAGCTTACGGGGGGCGGGGCATGGCTACACCTTC. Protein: CASSLRGAGHGYTF.

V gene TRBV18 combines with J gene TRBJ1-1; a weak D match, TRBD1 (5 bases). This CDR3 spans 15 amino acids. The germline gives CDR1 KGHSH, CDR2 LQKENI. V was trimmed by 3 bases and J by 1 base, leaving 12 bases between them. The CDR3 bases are TGTGCCAGCTCACCCTTTGGGGGGGAGAACACTGAAGCTTTCTTT. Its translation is CASSPFGGENTEAFF.

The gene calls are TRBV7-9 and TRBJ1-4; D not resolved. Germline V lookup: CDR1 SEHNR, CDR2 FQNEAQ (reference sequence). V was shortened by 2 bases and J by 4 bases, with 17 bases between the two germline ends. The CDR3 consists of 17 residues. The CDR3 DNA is TGTGCCAGCAGCTTAATGGGAGGGTCTACTTATAATGAAAAACTGTTTTTT. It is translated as CASSLMGGSTYNEKLFF. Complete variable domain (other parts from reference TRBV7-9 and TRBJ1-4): DTGVSQNPRHKITKRGQNVTFRCDPISEHNRLYWYRQTLGQGPEFLTYFQNEAQLEKSRLLSDRFSAERPKGSFSTLEIQRTEQGDSAMYLCASSLMGGSTYNEKLFFGSGTQLSVL.

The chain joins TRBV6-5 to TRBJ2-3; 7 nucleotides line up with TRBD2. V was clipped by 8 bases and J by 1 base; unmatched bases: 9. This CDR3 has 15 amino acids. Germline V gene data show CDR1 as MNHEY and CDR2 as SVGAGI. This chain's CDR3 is CASSKVLAGTDTQYF. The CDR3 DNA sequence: TGTGCCAGCTCGAAAGTCCTAGCGGGCACAGATACGCAGTATTTT.

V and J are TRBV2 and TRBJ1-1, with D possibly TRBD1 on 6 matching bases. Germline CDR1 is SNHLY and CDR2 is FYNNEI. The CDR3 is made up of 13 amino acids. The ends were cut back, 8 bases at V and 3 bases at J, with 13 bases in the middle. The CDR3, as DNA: TGTGCCAGCCACAGGGATGGGGACACTGAAGCTTTCTTT. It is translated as CASHRDGDTEAFF.

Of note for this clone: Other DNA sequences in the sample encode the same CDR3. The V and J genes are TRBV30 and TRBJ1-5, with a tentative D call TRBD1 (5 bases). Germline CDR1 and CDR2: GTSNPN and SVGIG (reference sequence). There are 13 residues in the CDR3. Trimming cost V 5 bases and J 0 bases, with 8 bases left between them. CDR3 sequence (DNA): TGTGCCTGGGGGGGAGATAGCAATCAGCCCCAGCATTTT. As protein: CAWGGDSNQPQHF.

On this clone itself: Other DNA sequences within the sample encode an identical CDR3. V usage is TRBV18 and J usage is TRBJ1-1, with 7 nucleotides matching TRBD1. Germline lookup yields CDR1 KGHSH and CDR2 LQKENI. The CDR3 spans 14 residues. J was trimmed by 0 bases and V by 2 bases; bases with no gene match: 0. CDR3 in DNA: TGTGCCAGCTCACCAGACAGGGTGAACACTGAAGCTTTCTTT. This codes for CASSPDRVNTEAFF. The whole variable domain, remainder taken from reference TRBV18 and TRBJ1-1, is NAGVMQNPRHLVRRRGQEARLRCSPMKGHSHVYWYRQLPEEGLKFMVYLQKENIIDESGMPKERFSAEFPKEGPSILRIQQVVRGDSAAYFCASSPDRVNTEAFFGQGTRLTVV.

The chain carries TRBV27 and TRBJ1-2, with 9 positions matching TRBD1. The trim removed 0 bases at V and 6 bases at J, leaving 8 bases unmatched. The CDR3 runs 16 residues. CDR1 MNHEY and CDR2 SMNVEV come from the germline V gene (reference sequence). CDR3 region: CASSLSWDRDLHGYTF. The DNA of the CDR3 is TGTGCCAGCAGTTTATCGTGGGACAGGGATTTACATGGCTACACCTTC.

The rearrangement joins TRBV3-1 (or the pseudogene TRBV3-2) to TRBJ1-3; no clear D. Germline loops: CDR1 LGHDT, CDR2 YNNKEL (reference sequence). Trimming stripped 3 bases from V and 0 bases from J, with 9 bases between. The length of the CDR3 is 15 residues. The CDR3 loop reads CASSHKSVSGNTIYF. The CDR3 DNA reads TGTGCCAGCAGCCATAAAAGCGTCTCTGGAAACACCATATATTTT.

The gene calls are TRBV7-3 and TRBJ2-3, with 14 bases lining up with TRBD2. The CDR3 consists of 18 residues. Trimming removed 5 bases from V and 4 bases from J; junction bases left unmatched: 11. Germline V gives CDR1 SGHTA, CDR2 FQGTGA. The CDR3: CASSLRGLAGVTADTQYF. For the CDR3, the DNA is TGTGCCAGCAGCCTCAGGGGACTAGCGGGGGTTACGGCAGATACGCAGTATTTT.

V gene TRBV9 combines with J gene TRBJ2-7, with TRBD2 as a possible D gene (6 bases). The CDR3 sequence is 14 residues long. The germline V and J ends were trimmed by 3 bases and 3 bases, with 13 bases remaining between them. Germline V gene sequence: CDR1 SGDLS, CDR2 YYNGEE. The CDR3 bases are TGTGCCAGCAGCGAAACCGGGAGCTTCTACGAGCAGTACTTC. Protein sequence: CASSETGSFYEQYF.